This is a list of T cell receptor beta chains from one sample in a study of CD8 T cells in ankylosing spondylitis. TCRdb analysed the 5' RACE reads with MiXCR anew, one entry per CDR3 protein. Of just over 350,000 distinct CDR3 sequences in the sample, 20% were seen once. Sequenced sample: blood, either unsorted or a sorted T cell fraction (not recorded which). These receptors were taken from a male donor with ankylosing spondylitis or in good health (not recorded which). Both conserved end residues are part of each CDR3. Clone size is given for some rows only: seen once, a few or many times, or a class if the clone is expanded.

length	V	size	J	CDR3
14	TRBV28	many	TRBJ1-3	CASSLVGVGNTIYF
15	TRBV30	.	TRBJ2-1	CAWSTGLAVYNEQFF
16	TRBV12-3/TRBV12-4	.	TRBJ2-5	CASSGGSGSDWETQYF
13	TRBV24-1	.	TRBJ2-5	CATRGSGQETQYF
16	TRBV6-4	.	TRBJ2-3	CASSDSAGRRTDTQYF
11	TRBV27	.	TRBJ2-3	CASARLDTQYF
14	TRBV10-2	.	TRBJ2-2	CASSESTGSGELFF
17	TRBV13	.	TRBJ1-2	CASSLGGTGLATGGYTF
10	TRBV29-1	few	TRBJ1-2	CSVDLYGYTF
14	TRBV9	few	TRBJ2-2	CASSVTGLTGELFF
16	TRBV5-1	few	TRBJ2-1	CASSLFGGETYNEQFF
16	TRBV5-4	few	TRBJ2-1	CASSPGTDNKGNEQFF
16	TRBV6-5	.	TRBJ2-3	CASSSSTLEAGGMRYF
13	TRBV11-2	.	TRBJ2-7	CASSFPPRHEQYF
14	TRBV12-3/TRBV12-4	.	TRBJ2-1	CASSLESRANEQFF
14	TRBV20-1	.	TRBJ2-3	CSASNSGAKDTQYF